This T cell receptor beta chain was documented in a study of CD8+ T cells in alopecia areata. Study information: Treated patients were given oral tofacitinib, which was dosed at 5 to 10 mg twice daily.

A remark on this clone: Its specificity is not known. The sample holds other DNA sequences that translate to the same CDR3.

RNA extraction and reverse transcription yielded cDNA as sequencing template. Assay used: immunoSEQ multiplex PCR; TCRdb lists only in-frame clones, some missing. The sample includes some 200,000 clones, 50% to 60% seen only once; the top ten take 3% to 3.5%. Treatment in this sample: oral pan-JAK inhibitor, 5-10 mg twice daily. Germline CDR1 and CDR2: SQVTM and ANQGSEA. V dropped 4 bases and J dropped 5; count of bases not matched to a gene: 4. CDR3 length: 13 residues. General study findings and limits: The study found that many expanded lesional clones persisted in scalp and blood during tofacitinib.

The TCR comes from a human donor with alopecia areata. Sequencing used CD4+ T cells sorted from blood, obtained at week 4, from a patient treated with tofacitinib. V and J are TRBV29-1 and TRBJ1-2, with 10 bases identical to TRBD1. The CDR3 reads CSVGGQGNYGYTF. DNA for the CDR3: TGCAGCGTTGGGGGACAGGGGAATTATGGCTACACCTTC. Looking up the rest from reference TRBV29-1 and TRBJ1-2 gives the full variable domain: SAVISQKPSRDICQRGTSLTIQCQVDSQVTMMFWYRQQPGQSLTLIATANQGSEATYESGFVIDKFPISRPNLTFSTLTVSNMSPEDSSIYLCSVGGQGNYGYTFGSGTRLTVV.